Listed below are T cell receptor beta chains from one sample, sequenced in a study of regulatory T cells in long-lasting Graves disease. A single record per CDR3 protein comes from TCRdb applying MiXCR to the multiplex PCR reads. This table has roughly 350,000 distinct CDR3 sequences, about 17% appearing once. The data were also submitted as part of a second study, on T cells in Graves' hyperthyroidism and ophthalmopathy.

The starting material was peripheral blood mononuclear cells (PBMCs), obtained at new diagnosis, from a patient treated with antithyroid drugs. All receptors come from a woman under 30 with Graves disease. Each CDR3 is given with its conserved first and last residue. The D gene is left open where the match is weak. Size values are once, few and many counts, or a class for expanded clones, and some rows have none.

D gene	V gene	clone size	J gene	CDR3 DNA	CDR3 protein
.	TRBV6-4	.	TRBJ2-2	TGTGCCAGCAGTCCCCTGGGCAGCGGCCCGCCCGGGGAGCTGTTTTTT	CASSPLGSGPPGELFF
TRBD1	TRBV7-2	.	TRBJ2-2	TGTGCCAGCAGCCGACAGGGCGAGACCGGGGAGCTGTTTTTT	CASSRQGETGELFF
TRBD2	TRBV7-8	many	TRBJ2-1	TGTGCCAGCAGCTTCTTCCTAGCGGGGACTCCCTACAATGAGCAGTTCTTC	CASSFFLAGTPYNEQFF
TRBD2	TRBV5-1	many	TRBJ2-3	TGCGCCAGCAGCCAGGGACTAGCGGGGCACACAGATACGCAGTATTTT	CASSQGLAGHTDTQYF
TRBD1	TRBV28	many	TRBJ1-4	TGTGCCAGCAGTACAATGACAGGGATTGGTGAAAAACTGTTTTTT	CASSTMTGIGEKLFF
.	TRBV5-1	many	TRBJ2-7	TGCGCCAGCGCGGGGTTAGGTGTCGACGAGCAGTACTTC	CASAGLGVDEQYF
.	TRBV13	many	TRBJ2-1	TGTGCCAGCAGCTTACGGTCGAATGAGCAGTTCTTC	CASSLRSNEQFF
TRBD1	TRBV18	many	TRBJ2-7	TGTGCCAGCTCACCAACAGGGGGCGTCTCCTACGAGCAGTACTTC	CASSPTGGVSYEQYF
TRBD2	TRBV7-9	.	TRBJ2-1	TGTGCCAGCAGCCCGGGGGGGGGACGCTCCTACAATGAGCAGTTCTTC	CASSPGGGRSYNEQFF
.	TRBV11-1	many	TRBJ1-1	TGTGCCAGCATGCTGACAGGTAACATGAACACTGAAGCTTTCTTT	CASMLTGNMNTEAFF
TRBD1	TRBV20-1	many	TRBJ2-7	TGCAGTGCTAGGACCGGGACAGGGACATACGAGCAGTACTTC	CSARTGTGTYEQYF
TRBD1	TRBV30	.	TRBJ1-5	TGTGCCTGGAGTCCACTCGATTCCGGAAGACAGGGTATCAATCAGCCCCAGCATTTT	CAWSPLDSGRQGINQPQHF
TRBD1	TRBV10-2	many	TRBJ2-5	TGCGCCAGCAGTGAGTGGGGGACAGGGGGCCCAGAGACCCAGTACTTC	CASSEWGTGGPETQYF
.	TRBV4-2	.	TRBJ2-7	TGTGCCAGCAGCCAAGGATCCGGAGATCGGGGGCAGTACTTC	CASSQGSGDRGQYF
.	TRBV19	.	TRBJ1-1	TGTGCCAGCTCGGAGGCAGGGTGGTACACTGAAGCTCTCTTT	CASSEAGWYTEALF
.	TRBV29-1	.	TRBJ2-1	TGCAGCTACCTGTCGGGGGTGAAGACCTACAATGAGCAGTTCTTC	CSYLSGVKTYNEQFF
.	TRBV12-3/TRBV12-4	many	TRBJ2-1	TGTGCCAGCAGCCGGGGGCGGGGTGGAATTTACAATGAGCAGTTCTTC	CASSRGRGGIYNEQFF
TRBD2	TRBV5-6	.	TRBJ2-6	TGTGCCAGCAGCTTACTAGCGGGGGTCTCTGGGGCCAACGTCCTGACTTTC	CASSLLAGVSGANVLTF
.	TRBV29-1	.	TRBJ1-1	TGCAGCGTTGAGGACTATGCCTTGTGGAACACTGAAGCTTTCTTT	CSVEDYALWNTEAFF
TRBD1	TRBV20-1	few	TRBJ1-5	TGCAGTGCTACTTGGACAGGGGGCAATCAGCCCCAGCATTTT	CSATWTGGNQPQHF
TRBD1	TRBV28	.	TRBJ2-5	TGTGCCAGCAGTTCGCAAGAGGGACAGGGCAGCACAGAGACCCAGTACTTC	CASSSQEGQGSTETQYF
.	TRBV28	.	TRBJ2-1	TGTGCCGCCCGGGGGACCACTGACAATGAGCAGTTCTTC	CAARGTTDNEQFF
TRBD1	TRBV6-1	.	TRBJ2-5	TGTGCCGGAAGAAAGGACAGGGTTGGGCAAGAGACCCAGTACTTC	CAGRKDRVGQETQYF
.	TRBV28	many	TRBJ2-7	TGTGCCAGCAGGTCTCAGGGGAGAGAGCAGTACTTC	CASRSQGREQYF
.	TRBV7-7	many	TRBJ2-2	TGTGCTAGCAGCCGCACAGGGATCGGGGAGCTGTTTTTT	CASSRTGIGELFF
TRBD1	TRBV28	many	TRBJ1-2	TGTGCCAGCAGTGGATCGGACAGGCTCGCTAACTATGGCTACACCTTC	CASSGSDRLANYGYTF